This TCR beta chain was recorded in a study of T cells in Graves' hyperthyroidism and ophthalmopathy. Germline values: CDR1 SGHAT, CDR2 FQNNGV. This CDR3 comprises 13 residues. Trimming took off 5 bases at V and 6 bases at J, with 11 bases between the two ends. Exclusion followed for patients with uncontrolled infection, other autoimmune disease, pregnancy or lactation. For this clonotype: This may be a read error: a much more frequent sequence differs by one nucleotide.

Amplified regions were TCR beta CDR3 sequences from RNA transcripts. The HTBI primer set was used in a first-round RT-PCR of the TCR CDR3. TCRdb reprocessed the multiplex PCR reads with MiXCR, giving one entry per CDR3 protein. This sample has about 640,000 distinct CDR3 sequences, with around 21% found just once. The rearrangement uses TRBV11-2 and TRBJ1-5; D call uncertain. This clonotype was sampled from a man aged 30 to 45 with Graves' ophthalmopathy. The sample taken for sequencing was blood. The CDR3 here is CASSGESFQPQHF. CDR3 DNA: TGTGCCAGCAGCGGGGAGAGCTTTCAGCCCCAGCATTTT.